The subject of this entry is one T cell receptor beta chain. Its antigen remains unknown. The germline V and J ends were trimmed by 3 bases and 0 bases, with 14 bases remaining between them. Germline-derived CDR1 and CDR2 are SGHVS and FNYEAQ. The CDR3 sequence is 16 residues long. Libraries were prepared by immunoSEQ multiplex PCR; TCRdb keeps only in-frame clonotypes and omits some of them. The sample holds roughly 810,000 clones, about 97% seen once. Only CD45RO-negative cells positively selected for CCR7 counted as naive CD8 cells, so terminally differentiated effector memory CD45RA+ cells were excluded. This record comes from a study of shared clonotypes between healthy human individuals. The wider study: The study used three CD4 naive, three CD4 memory, two CD8 naive and one CD8 memory plate per donor. Overall study findings and caveats: Larger estimated richness was generally seen in naive subsets than in memory subsets. Rarefaction demonstrated incomplete sorted-subset sequencing despite large depth. In contrast to clonotypes shared by all four donors, non-shared clonotypes had lower generation probabilities.

Sequencing used naive CD8+ T cells sorted from blood. The V call is TRBV7-6, the J call TRBJ1-1; D perhaps matches TRBD1 (6 bases). The origin of this receptor is a man aged 30 to 39 in good health. CDR3 amino acids: CASSFPGDRLNTEAFF. The CDR3 DNA reads as TGTGCCAGCAGCTTCCCAGGGGATAGGTTGAACACTGAAGCTTTCTTT.